This TCR beta chain was captured in a study of Graves' ophthalmopathy and Graves' hyperthyroidism. Exclusion applied to patients with other autoimmune diseases, uncontrolled infections, pregnancy or lactation. RNA transcripts provided the template for amplifying TCR beta CDR3 regions. The library came from an HTBI-primed first-round RT-PCR and a second-round multiplex PCR. A single record per CDR3 protein comes from TCRdb applying MiXCR to the multiplex PCR reads. The sample includes roughly 220,000 distinct CDR3 sequences, around 50% of them seen just once. In the case of this clonotype: The target antigen is unknown. The CDR3 ends on some other residue instead of the conserved phenylalanine or tryptophan, so this is likely a read error.

Study observations and caveats: Also, most clonotypes expanded in the thyroid above 0.001 frequency appeared in blood. Ophthalmopathy versus stable hyperthyroidism: 13-signature model gave 87.88% sensitivity, 75% to 83% specificity.

The CDR3 has 15 amino acids. Per the germline V gene, CDR1 is ENHRY and CDR2 is SYGVKD. The trim removed 4 bases at V and 0 bases at J, leaving 5 bases unmatched. This sequence joins TRBV10-3 and TRBJ1-1; 7 positions agree with TRBD1. Sample: peripheral blood. The TCR originated in an adult man with Graves' ophthalmopathy. Written as DNA, the CDR3 is TGTGCCATCAGTGTCTCGACAGGGATGAACACTGAAGCTTTCGTT. Translated, it gives CAISVSTGMNTEAFV.